The clone carrying this T cell receptor beta chain has a count of ten or more. CDR3 size: 14 residues. The germline gives CDR1 SNHLY, CDR2 FYNNEI. The germline V and J ends were trimmed by 3 bases and 0 bases, with 9 bases remaining between them. This record belongs to a study of T cells in Graves' hyperthyroidism and ophthalmopathy. TCR beta CDR3 regions were amplified from RNA transcripts. A set of HTBI primers served as the primers for a first-round RT-PCR of the TCR CDR3. TCRdb re-derived calls from the multiplex PCR reads in MiXCR, one entry per CDR3 protein. The data contain hundreds of thousands of distinct CDR3 sequences, about 17% of them seen just once; the ten biggest clones take up around 30%.

This clonotype was sampled from a woman aged 18-35 years with Graves' ophthalmopathy. The sequencing input was blood. This sequence joins TRBV2 and TRBJ2-7, with a weak D call TRBD2 (5 bases). The CDR3 is CASSDSGVSYEQYF. The CDR3 nucleotides are TGTGCCAGCAGTGACAGCGGAGTCTCCTACGAGCAGTACTTC.